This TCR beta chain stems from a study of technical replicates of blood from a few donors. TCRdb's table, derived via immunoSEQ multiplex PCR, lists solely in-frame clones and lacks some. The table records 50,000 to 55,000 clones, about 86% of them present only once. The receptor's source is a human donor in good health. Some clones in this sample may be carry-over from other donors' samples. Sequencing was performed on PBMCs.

The CDR3: CAWDIGGGSYEQYF. CDR3 nucleotides: TGTGCCTGGGATATCGGGGGAGGATCCTACGAGCAGTACTTC. This chain joins TRBV30 and TRBJ2-7; D possibly corresponds to TRBD2 (6 bases). The V gene's germline CDR1 is GTSNPN and CDR2 SVGIG (reference sequence). This CDR3 has 14 amino acids. Trimming pared 5 bases from V and 1 base from J, leaving 15 bases between.